This T cell receptor beta chain emerged from a study of human T cells and chemical hapten exposure. Study context: Skin on the upper inner arm, roughly 2 cm by roughly 2 cm in size, was sensitized with 2% DPC.

The time point: patch test 2, 6 weeks after DPC sensitization. As to treatment: therapeutic diphenylcyclopropenone sensitization with weekly scalp DPC. Unique molecular identifiers were linked by the library to individual cDNA molecules. TCRdb reprocessed the RACE reads via MiXCR and lists one record per CDR3 protein. The data contain about 85,000 distinct CDR3 sequences, roughly 12% of them singletons. This receptor was taken from a man aged 18 to 30 with alopecia areata. Some clones in this sample may be carry-over from other donors' samples. This sample comprised whole blood, obtained in connection with sensitization to the hapten diphenylcyclopropenone (DPC).

The CDR3 DNA sequence: TGTGCCAGCAGTGAAGCGGGGAGGGTCTACGAGCAGTACGTC. Translating gives CASSEAGRVYEQYV. The J gene is TRBJ2-7, the V gene TRBV2; 7 nucleotides agree with TRBD2. The CDR3 consists of 14 residues. Germline V gene sequence: CDR1 SNHLY, CDR2 FYNNEI. Unmatched junction bases numbered 2, after V lost 0 bases and J lost 3 bases.